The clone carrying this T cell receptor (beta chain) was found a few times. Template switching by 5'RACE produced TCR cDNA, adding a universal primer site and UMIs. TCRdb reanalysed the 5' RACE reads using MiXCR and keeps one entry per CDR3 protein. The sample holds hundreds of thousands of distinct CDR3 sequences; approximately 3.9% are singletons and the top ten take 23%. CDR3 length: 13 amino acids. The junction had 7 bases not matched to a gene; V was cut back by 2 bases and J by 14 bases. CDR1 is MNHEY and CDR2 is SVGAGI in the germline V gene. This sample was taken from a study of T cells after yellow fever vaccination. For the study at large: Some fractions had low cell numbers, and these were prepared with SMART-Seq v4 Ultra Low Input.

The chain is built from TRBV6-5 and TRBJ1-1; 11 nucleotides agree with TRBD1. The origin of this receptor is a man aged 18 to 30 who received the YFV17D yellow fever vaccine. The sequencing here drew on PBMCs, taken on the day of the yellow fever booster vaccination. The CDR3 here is CASSYTGTGGSFF. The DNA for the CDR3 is TGTGCCAGCAGTTACACCGGGACAGGGGGGAGCTTCTTT.